The 19 T cell receptor beta chains listed next were all sequenced from one sample in a study of OX40 agonist ivuxolimab in advanced cancers. The table came from immunoSEQ multiplex PCR; TCRdb's copy has only in-frame clones and leaves some out. This sample has tens of thousands of clones, with about 88% found just once. The sample in question was CD4+ or CD8+ T cells sorted from blood, obtained in a trial of the OX40 agonist ivuxolimab. The receptors here all came from an adult with an advanced solid tumor such as melanoma, head and neck, liver or kidney cancer.

V is TRBV4-3 and J is TRBJ2-1; 11 bases are a match to TRBD2. J lost 4 bases, V lost 1 base, and 3 bases had no gene match. Germline CDR1 and CDR2: LGHNA and YSLEER. This CDR3 contains 16 residues. CDR3 protein: CASSQVVAGGYNEQFF. The CDR3 DNA follows: TGCGCCAGCAGCCAAGTCGTAGCGGGAGGGTACAATGAGCAGTTCTTC.

The V call is TRBV5-6, the J call TRBJ2-7, with D maybe TRBD2 (6 bases). V dropped 2 bases and J dropped 5 bases, with 11 bases sitting between them. CDR3 length equals 13 residues. Germline V gives CDR1 SGHDT, CDR2 YYEEEE. The CDR3, as DNA: TGTGCCAGCAGCTTTCGGGGGTTAAACGAGCAGTACTTC. This translates into CASSFRGLNEQYF.

The genes are TRBV11-2 and TRBJ2-5, with D possibly being TRBD1 or TRBD2 (6 bases each). V lost 1 base and J 5 bases, leaving 11 bases between the germline ends. The CDR3 has 14 amino acids. CDR1 and CDR2 from the germline V gene are SGHAT and FQNNGV. The CDR3 here is CASSLVGGQETQYF. DNA for the CDR3: TGTGCCAGCAGCTTAGTAGGGGGGCAGGAGACCCAGTACTTC.

Judged by abundance, this clone is medium-sized. The rearrangement uses TRBV6-1 and TRBJ1-4; no clear D gene. In germline, CDR1 is MNHNS, CDR2 SASEGT. V was pared by 5 bases and J by 7 bases, with 14 bases between. The CDR3 is 14 residues long. The CDR3 nucleotides read TGTGCCAGCAGTCCCGGGGAGGGTTCTGAAAAACTGTTTTTT. Residues: CASSPGEGSEKLFF.

This clone appeared a single time. The chain combines TRBV5-5 with TRBJ2-5, with D unresolved. V was clipped by 7 bases and J by 1 base, with 8 bases between them. Germline CDR1 and CDR2: SGHKS and YYEKEE (reference sequence). This CDR3 has 12 amino acids. The CDR3 nucleotides are TGTGCCAGCGCCGATGGCCAAGAGACCCAGTACTTC. Encoded protein: CASADGQETQYF.

The V gene is TRBV10-3, the J gene TRBJ1-4; tentative D call: TRBD1 (5 bases). The CDR3 runs to 13 residues. V was cut by 7 bases and J by 0 bases, with 6 bases left in between. Per the germline V gene, CDR1 is ENHRY and CDR2 is SYGVKD. CDR3 DNA: TGTGCCATCACCAGGGCAACTAATGAAAAACTGTTTTTT. Residues: CAITRATNEKLFF.

This chain joins TRBV19 and TRBJ2-7; weak D call: TRBD1 (6 bases). The CDR3 is 14 residues long. CDR1 and CDR2 (germline): LNHDA, SQIVND (reference sequence). Trimming cost V 3 bases and J 4 bases, with 13 bases left between them. The chain's CDR3 is CASSIPRDKYEQYF. CDR3 DNA: TGTGCCAGTAGTATCCCCCGGGACAAATACGAGCAGTACTTC.

The V call is TRBV5-4, the J call TRBJ2-3; D is uncertain. The CDR3 has 12 residues. With 5 bases removed from V and 2 bases from J, the gap between germline ends came to 6 bases. Germline lookup yields CDR1 SGHNT and CDR2 YYREEE (reference sequence). Here the CDR3 reads CASRSYTDTQYF. The CDR3 DNA is TGTGCCAGCAGATCCTACACAGATACGCAGTATTTT.

This clone has a single count. This chain joins TRBV7-9 and TRBJ2-1; TRBD2 matches at 10 bases. The CDR3 has 15 amino acids. Per germline, CDR1 SEHNR and CDR2 FQNEAQ (reference sequence). With V trimmed by 3 bases and J by 4 bases, 3 bases remained unmatched. The CDR3 DNA is TGTGCCAGCAGCTTCGGACTAGCGGAATACAATGAGCAGTTCTTC. It specifies CASSFGLAEYNEQFF.

V is TRBV6-6 and J is TRBJ2-7, with 7 bases fitting TRBD2. CDR3 length: 14 amino acids. Germline V CDR1 and CDR2: MNHNY, SVGAGI (reference sequence). V gave up 4 bases and J gave up 2 bases; unmatched junction bases: 5. The CDR3 sequence: CASSSAGETYEQYF. CDR3 nucleotide sequence: TGTGCCAGCAGTTCCGCGGGAGAGACCTACGAGCAGTACTTC.

This chain connects TRBV28 to TRBJ2-7; D is uncertain. The CDR3 has 12 residues. Germline CDR1 is MDHEN and CDR2 is SYDVKM. The ends were cut back, 7 bases at V and 6 bases at J, with 13 bases in the middle. CDR3 amino acids: CASTPWGGEQYF. CDR3 in DNA: TGTGCCAGCACCCCTTGGGGTGGCGAGCAGTACTTC. Full variable domain (remainder filled in from reference TRBV28 and TRBJ2-7): DVKVTQSSRYLVKRTGEKVFLECVQDMDHENMFWYRQDPGLGLRLIYFSYDVKMKEKGDIPEGYSVSREKKERFSLILESASTNQTSMYLCASTPWGGEQYFGPGTRLTVT.

This chain connects TRBV27 to TRBJ2-7, with 10 nucleotides matching TRBD1. After removal of 8 bases from V and 3 bases from J, the junction contained 7 bases not matched to a gene. Germline values: CDR1 MNHEY, CDR2 SMNVEV (reference sequence). This CDR3 is built from 14 residues. CDR3 sequence: CASRRGQGDYEQYF. Written as DNA, the CDR3 is TGTGCCAGCCGCCGAGGACAGGGGGACTACGAGCAGTACTTC.

The chain uses TRBV9 and TRBJ2-2; 12 bases align to TRBD2. J lost 6 bases, V lost 5 bases, and 2 bases had no gene match. The CDR3 loop spans 14 amino acids. Germline lookup yields CDR1 SGDLS and CDR2 YYNGEE. DNA of the CDR3: TGTGCCAGCAGGGGGACTAGCGGGCCCGGGGAGCTGTTTTTT. This sequence encodes CASRGTSGPGELFF.

V usage is TRBV11-2 and J usage is TRBJ2-5; no reliable D call. The V gene lost 2 bases and the J gene lost 1 base, with 11 bases spanning the gap. The CDR3 is made up of 15 amino acids. Germline values: CDR1 SGHAT, CDR2 FQNNGV. The CDR3 sequence is CASSLNLAIQETQYF. The CDR3 region has the DNA TGTGCCAGCAGCTTAAATTTAGCAATCCAAGAGACCCAGTACTTC.

The gene calls are TRBV11-2 and TRBJ2-7; no firm D call. The CDR3 is 12 residues long. V was pared by 4 bases and J by 2 bases, with 6 bases between. Germline CDR1 is SGHAT and CDR2 is FQNNGV. CDR3 residues: CASSSRPYEQYF. CDR3 coding DNA: TGTGCCAGCAGCTCTAGGCCCTACGAGCAGTACTTC.

This chain connects TRBV4-3 to TRBJ2-7; D remains unclear. Deletions cut 0 bases from V and 3 bases from J, with 3 bases between. The CDR3 is 12 amino acids. Germline V lookup: CDR1 LGHNA, CDR2 YSLEER. This chain's CDR3 is CASSQDLYEQYF. CDR3 DNA sequence: TGCGCCAGCAGCCAAGACCTCTACGAGCAGTACTTC.

The genes are TRBV11-3 and TRBJ2-2; the match to TRBD2 covers 14 bases. The V gene's germline CDR1 is SGHNT and CDR2 YENEEA. J lost 1 base, V lost 5 bases, and 3 bases had no gene match. This CDR3 contains 17 residues. The CDR3 coding sequence is TGTGCCAGCAGCCCAGGACTAGCGGGGGGGAACACCGGGGAGCTGTTTTTT. Translation gives CASSPGLAGGNTGELFF. The variable domain in full, with the rest retrieved from reference TRBV11-3 and TRBJ2-2, is EAGVVQSPRYKIIEKKQPVAFWCNPISGHNTLYWYLQNLGQGPELLIRYENEEAVDDSQLPKDRFSAERLKGVDSTLKIQPAELGDSAVYLCASSPGLAGGNTGELFFGEGSRLTVL.

This clone rates as large. The same CDR3 arises from other DNA sequences in this sample as well. This sequence joins TRBV6-6 and TRBJ2-7; D perhaps matches TRBD1 (6 bases). The CDR3 runs to 12 residues. The ends were cut back, 2 bases at V and 5 bases at J, with 7 bases in the middle. CDR1 MNHNY and CDR2 SVGAGI come from the germline V gene (reference sequence). The CDR3 is CASSYNRDEQYF. CDR3 bases: TGTGCCAGCAGTTACAACAGGGACGAGCAGTACTTC.

The V and J genes are TRBV19 and TRBJ1-5; 7 bases map to TRBD1. Trimming at V came to 6 bases and at J to 4 bases, leaving 6 bases not matched to a gene. The CDR3 totals 14 residues. Germline CDR1 reads LNHDA; CDR2 reads SQIVND (reference sequence). The chain's CDR3 is CASSTGTENQPQHF. The CDR3, as DNA: TGTGCCAGTAGCACCGGGACAGAGAATCAGCCCCAGCATTTT.